This T cell receptor beta chain was recovered during a study of T-cell reconstitution after alpha-beta-depleted transplantation in children. Per the germline V gene, CDR1 is LGHNA and CDR2 is YNFKEQ. Trimming removed 1 base from V and 16 bases from J; junction bases left unmatched: 24. This CDR3 region has 18 residues. This clonotype showed up many times. For TCRbeta, the library was prepared with unique molecular identifiers. TCRdb re-derived calls from the PCR reads in MiXCR, one entry per CDR3 protein. The repertoire consists of about 460,000 distinct CDR3 sequences, with 9.5% to 15% occurring once and the leading ten covering approximately 5.4%.

This specimen was PBMCs from the stem cell graft donor, taken from the stem cell graft. The clonotype was recovered from a human donor who donated a stem cell graft to a child with combined immunodeficiency. The chain couples TRBV4-2 to TRBJ2-1; TRBD1 matches at 8 bases. Written as DNA, the CDR3 is TGTGCCAGCAGCCAAGGCACCGGGACAGGTATTTTCCCTACCGGCGGATTCTTC. Its protein is CASSQGTGTGIFPTGGFF.